The 14 T cell receptor beta chains below all came from one sample that was sequenced in a study of CD8 T cells in Susac syndrome. Random hexamers were used to reverse transcribe an amount of roughly 0.5 to 1 ug RNA. TCRdb re-derived calls from the immunoSEQ multiplex PCR reads in MiXCR, one entry per CDR3 protein. Of 200,000 to 300,000 distinct CDR3 sequences in the sample, less than 96% were seen once. The material sequenced was CD4+ T cells from PBMCs. These receptors were taken from a human donor with Susac syndrome.

The chain has TRBV29-1 and TRBJ1-1; D may be TRBD1 (5 bases). Trimming took 4 bases from V and 8 from J, leaving 20 bases between them. The CDR3 contains 14 residues. Germline CDR1 SQVTM, CDR2 ANQGSEA. CDR3 amino acids: CSVVPLAGLSEAFF. The CDR3 nucleotides read TGCAGCGTTGTTCCGCTGGCAGGGTTGAGCGAAGCTTTCTTT.

This clonotype was counted a single time. The chain links TRBV3-1 to TRBJ2-7; D is undetermined. Germline V lookup: CDR1 LGHDT, CDR2 YNNKEL (reference sequence). This CDR3 has 14 residues. Trimming removed 0 bases at V and 4 bases at J, with 10 bases between. CDR3 sequence: CASSQEVGPYEQYF. The DNA for the CDR3 is TGTGCCAGCAGCCAAGAGGTCGGACCATACGAGCAGTACTTC.

The V and J genes are TRBV12-3 or TRBV12-4 and TRBJ1-1, with D uncertain. This CDR3 is 11 amino acids long. The V end lost 3 bases, the J end lost 11 bases, and 10 bases lay between the germline ends. The CDR3 sequence: CASSFPRVAFF. The CDR3 bases are TGTGCCAGCAGTTTTCCCCGCGTGGCTTTCTTT.

This rearrangement joins TRBV2 to TRBJ1-5; D is uncertain. CDR3 length: 14 residues. Trimming removed 1 base at V and 4 bases at J, with 8 bases between. Germline-derived CDR1 and CDR2 are SNHLY and FYNNEI. The CDR3 is CASSEVYGNQPQHF. The CDR3 nucleotides are TGTGCCAGCAGTGAAGTCTATGGGAATCAGCCCCAGCATTTT.

J is TRBJ2-7 and V is TRBV29-1; D gene unclear. CDR3 length equals 13 residues. Germline CDR1 reads SQVTM; CDR2 reads ANQGSEA. Between the trimmed V and J ends, which lost 7 bases and 2 bases, there was a span of 15 bases. The CDR3 DNA follows: TGCAGCGCCTCGCAGCGACTTACCTACGAGCAGTACTTC. This gives the protein CSASQRLTYEQYF.

V usage is TRBV5-1 and J usage is TRBJ2-1; TRBD2 is a possible D gene (5 bases). The CDR3 contains 17 residues. Trimming took off 1 base at V and 0 bases at J, with 14 bases between the two ends. The germline gives CDR1 SGHRS, CDR2 YFSETQ. CDR3 nucleotides: TGCGCCAGCAGCTTGCGAGGCGGGTCCAGCTCCTACAATGAGCAGTTCTTC. As protein: CASSLRGGSSSYNEQFF.

The chain joins TRBV30 to TRBJ2-3; 10 bases are shared with TRBD2. The germline V gene has CDR1 GTSNPN and CDR2 SVGIG (reference sequence). The V gene end was trimmed by 2 bases and the J gene end by 2 bases; junction bases not matched to a gene: 7. CDR3 length equals 16 residues. CDR3 DNA sequence: TGTGCCTGGAGTTCCTCTAGCGGGAGCGACACAGATACGCAGTATTTT. Translated, it gives CAWSSSSGSDTDTQYF.

The genes are TRBV7-2 and TRBJ2-2; TRBD2 matches 14 bases. V shed 0 bases and J 3 bases; nucleotides not matched to a gene: 9. This CDR3 is built from 20 residues. CDR1 SGHTA and CDR2 FQGNSA come from the germline V gene. For the CDR3, the DNA is TGTGCCAGCAGCTTAGCGGCACGGGGACTAGCGGGAGTTGACACCGGGGAGCTGTTTTTT. Translation gives CASSLAARGLAGVDTGELFF.

V and J are TRBV7-9 and TRBJ2-1, with 7 bases identical to TRBD1. CDR3 length: 15 amino acids. Germline V lookup: CDR1 SEHNR, CDR2 FQNEAQ (reference sequence). V was pared by 4 bases and J by 3 bases, with 6 bases of the junction left unmatched. The CDR3, as DNA: TGTGCCAGCAGCTCAACAGGGGAAAGCTACAATGAGCAGTTCTTC. It is translated as CASSSTGESYNEQFF.

The J gene is TRBJ2-2, the V gene TRBV29-1, with 9 bases identical to TRBD2. CDR3 length equals 15 residues. Germline values: CDR1 SQVTM, CDR2 ANQGSEA. V gave up 6 bases and J gave up 2 bases; unmatched junction bases: 7. The CDR3: CSVGTSSPNTGELFF. For the CDR3, the DNA is TGCAGCGTGGGGACTAGCAGTCCTAACACCGGGGAGCTGTTTTTT.

The chain combines TRBV29-1 with TRBJ2-3; 7 bases fit TRBD1. The CDR3 has 14 residues. Trimming took 5 bases from V and 0 from J; bases not matched to a gene: 5. Germline-derived CDR1 and CDR2 are SQVTM and ANQGSEA. Written as DNA, the CDR3 is TGCAGCGTTCGCTTGACAGGGAGCACAGATACGCAGTATTTT. This translates into CSVRLTGSTDTQYF.

This clonotype came up once. Germline is not matched at one junction end, which may reflect a read error. This chain links TRBV19 with TRBJ1-3; D not certain. Germline V gene sequence: CDR1 LNHDA, CDR2 SQIVND (reference sequence). The CDR3 has 14 amino acids. CDR3 sequence (DNA): TGTGCCAGTAGTACCTCACGCTCTGAAAACACCATATATTTT. This codes for CASSTSRSENTIYF. Full variable domain (missing parts from reference TRBV19 and TRBJ1-3): DGGITQSPKYLFRKEGQNVTLSCEQNLNHDAMYWYRQDPGQGLRLIYYSQIVNDFQKGDIAEGYSVSREKKESFPLTVTSAQKNPTAFYLCASSTSRSENTIYFGEGSWLTVV.

The J gene is TRBJ1-4, the V gene TRBV28; 7 positions agree with TRBD1. After removal of 5 bases from V and 5 bases from J, the junction contained 8 bases not matched to a gene. There are 15 residues in the CDR3. CDR1 is MDHEN, CDR2 SYDVKM, per germline. CDR3 sequence (DNA): TGTGCCAGCAGTCCACAGACAGGGCAGAATGAAAAACTGTTTTTT. Translating gives CASSPQTGQNEKLFF.

The V gene is TRBV29-1, the J gene TRBJ2-1, with D unclear. V dropped 6 bases and J dropped 5 bases, with 8 bases sitting between them. The CDR3 has 11 amino acids. The germline V gene encodes CDR1 SQVTM and CDR2 ANQGSEA. CDR3: CSVTPHNEQFF. CDR3 DNA sequence: TGCAGCGTCACCCCCCACAATGAGCAGTTCTTC.